This T cell receptor beta chain is from a study of T cells expressing NK-cell markers. TCRdb re-called the 5' RACE reads and catalogs CDR3 proteins one per entry, DNA excluded. Its table lists hundreds of thousands of distinct CDR3 sequences. Germline values: CDR1 LGHNA, CDR2 YSLEER. The CDR3 spans 14 residues. The origin of this receptor is a woman aged 18 to 69 in good health. Material: blood T cells: a sorted CD56 or NKG2C T cell subset, CD4+ or CD8+ T cells, or bulk PBMC T cells (not recorded which). The genes are TRBV4-3 and TRBJ2-2. The CDR3 sequence: CASSQDLVGGELFF.